This T cell receptor (beta chain) comes out of a study of cytomegalovirus exposure and HLA in healthy donors listed by TCRdb under 2017. For context, the study as a whole: According to an earlier analysis of 587 of the donors, about 180 million T cells yielded 100 million or so unique TCR beta sequences and roughly 280 Gb of sequence data. Among around 400 genotyped donors of the cohort, an average of approximately 240,000 unique TCR beta nucleotide sequences was sequenced per donor, of which about 19% were non-productive. Alongside the repertoire data, information on donor age, sex, ethnicity and CMV serostatus was compiled. An early release covering about 600 HLA-typed donors comprised approximately 300 gigabases of sequencing data and approximately 85 million unique TCR sequences. The study profiled the T cell repertoires of 550 to 700 subjects by immunosequencing and related them to cytomegalovirus serostatus. The study aimed to test whether cataloging public T cell receptors could reveal signatures of past pathogen exposure. Among the 398 genotyped donors, around 81% belonged to the genetic ancestry cluster associated with self-reported Caucasian donors. The number of donors typed differed by locus, with 629-630 for A, B, C, DRB1 and DQB1, roughly 520 for DQA1, over 600 for DPA1, and under 490 for DPB1. To study patterns of TCR occurrence, a later analysis re-analyzed previously published TCR beta repertoires from more than 550 donors and added high-resolution HLA genotyping. Four or five DR-DQ haplotypes were treated as single units for association and clustering because of strong linkage in the cohort. High-throughput TCR immunosequencing, statistical association of individual TCRs with disease status, and machine learning were combined to predict cytomegalovirus infection status. Besides the first cohort of 666 subjects, a separate validation cohort made up of some 110 different subjects was used. Rather than drawing on any new phenotypic data, the later analysis identified candidate immune exposures from TCR beta sequences and the way those sequences occurred across donors. Both class I and class II loci were covered by HLA typing, at four-digit resolution. A later genetic analysis took genome-wide SNP genotypes for about 60% of the roughly 670 donors and used that subset as a discovery cohort. An earlier analysis of some 500 of the donors used high-throughput TCR beta sequencing to judge whether each TCR beta V gene segment behaved as functional or pseudogenic. Every discovery cohort repertoire had been produced on one sequencing platform. Beyond this particular receptor, the publication reports: The only immune exposure information available for the cohort was CMV serostatus. According to a later analysis, parvovirus B19, influenza, CMV and Epstein-Barr virus appeared linked to several top co-occurrence clusters. The sequencing pipeline was judged likely to have produced a cluster of highly shared sequence variants as a technical artifact. Most TCR sequences were observed very rarely across donors, whereas some public TCRs were present in many individuals. A later analysis found that HLA-associated TCR beta chains were more clonally expanded and had lower generation probabilities than equally common non-associated chains. Specific HLA alleles were associated with 15,000 to 20,000 TCR beta sequences at a false discovery rate of 0.05 in a later analysis. Sequencing depth was assumed to be roughly uniform across donors in the presence/absence analyses, though that assumption may not hold. In this cohort, only TCR beta chains were sequenced, and detectable features were limited by the absence of alpha or paired-chain data. A total of fewer than 200 TCR beta chains were listed by the study as associated with cytomegalovirus. In an earlier analysis of about 540 of the donors, most TCR beta V segments were observed in productive rearrangements about 87% or about 30% of the time, broadly matching IMGT annotations. In a later genetic analysis, fewer N-insertions in productive TCRs were reported among donors in an Asian-associated ancestry cluster than the 666-donor mean. Linkage disequilibrium might explain the correlated functional status among segregating V segments, but an unknown experimental factor could not be ruled out. Around 16 rarely observed V segments, including chromosome 9 orphons, were excluded from the earlier analysis of just under 600 of the donors because counts were too low. In a later analysis, TCR association rates were found to vary across HLA loci, with the most associated TCRs seen for DRB1 alleles and the fewest for HLA-C alleles. When HLA alleles, especially DR and DQ, strongly co-occurred, TCR associations were difficult to assign to individual alleles. A further reported finding was that TCR beta sequences accurately predicted the HLA-A and HLA-B alleles for most subjects in the first cohort. HLA typing was unavailable for some donors at each locus, so association tests used only the typed subset. The classifier was reported to diagnose cytomegalovirus status with high specificity and sensitivity in both the original and validation cohorts. In vitro tests confirmed that a few of the cytomegalovirus-associated TCR beta chains recognize cytomegalovirus antigens. An association between a missense DCLRE1C variant and V-gene and J-gene trimming of TCR beta chains was found in a later genetic analysis and replicated in an independent cohort. According to the authors, the approach could potentially be generalized to other disease states and immunological phenotypes. In a later analysis, most CMV-associated TCR beta chains were found to appear HLA-restricted, with HLA associations seemingly driven largely by CMV exposure.

With regard to this clone: No antigen is known for it. No much larger clone exists at a distance of one base, and base qualities are not known.

The library was built by means of the immunoSEQ multiplex PCR assay. For the multiplex PCR, a mixture combining 60 forward primers for TCR Vbeta segments and 13 reverse primers for TCR Jbeta segments was used. A multiplex PCR assay on genomic DNA amplified the CDR3 region of rearranged TCR beta genes. The Illumina HiSeq System was used to sequence the amplified TCR beta libraries as 87-base-pair reads. The study's processing was this. In a later analysis, some 80 million unique TCR beta chains were counted across the 500 to 850 repertoires, and roughly 10 million of these chains were shared by at least two donors. To remove PCR and sequencing errors, raw reads were error-corrected and collapsed into unique sequences using a nearest-neighbor algorithm that merged closely related sequences. V, D and J gene segments were assigned by aligning CDR3 sequences to IMGT reference sequences. For a sequence to be retained, a match of at least six nucleotides was required to both a V gene segment and a J gene segment. A rearrangement was called productive if the CDR3 had no stop codons and remained in frame with V and J, and every other rearrangement was called non-productive. CDR3 was defined by IMGT convention, running from the second conserved V-encoded cysteine to the conserved J-encoded phenylalanine. In an earlier analysis of more than 550 of the donors, sequences lacking an unambiguous match to a single V gene segment were excluded. An earlier analysis of several hundred of the donors classified V segments as functional when productive rearrangements were above 56.7% and as segregating when the standard deviation between donors was above 5%. A statistical classification framework was built for diagnosing cytomegalovirus status from the catalog of TCR beta chain sequences. In a later analysis, TCR nucleotide sequences were compared against IMGT/GENE-DB human TR gene sequences so that V and J genes could be assigned. In a later analysis, CDR3 sequences and most-parsimonious VDJ recombination scenarios were assigned using the TCRdist pipeline. In a later analysis, each TCR beta chain was defined by its CDR3 amino acid sequence together with its V-gene family, and reads without a unique V-gene family were excluded. In a later analysis, approximately 640 highly shared, low-generation-probability nucleotide sequences were removed to address suspected cross-contamination and a sequencing artifact. In a later analysis, a clonal expansion index for each public chain was calculated from normalized within-repertoire ranks of inferred template counts. A later analysis computed generation probabilities with a VDJ recombination model fitted to out-of-frame rearrangements, and checked the results against IGoR. In a later analysis, TCR-TCR, TCR-HLA and TCR-CMV co-occurrence was scored with hypergeometric tests, and a repertoire-size bias correction was applied to TCR pairs. In a later analysis, false discovery rates were estimated by permuting HLA or CMV assignments 20 times. In a later analysis, co-occurring TCRs were grouped using DBSCAN, and TCRdist sequence similarity was added for clustering within HLA-allele-positive subsets. Repertoires with fewer than 30,000 or more than 120,000 public chains, plus five repertoires with anomalous nucleotide sharing, were excluded from co-occurrence clustering. TCRdb obtained this table from immuneACCESS and retained in-frame rearrangements with V and J assigned. These tables miss some clones; where compared with another copy, unresolved V genes account for less than half of the shortfall, and the remainder is unexplained. D and trimming come from the DNA, and the V and J calls and clone size come from that table. The sample table shows 110,000 to 150,000 clones, and just under 85% are seen once. Of the sample, under 10% is held by the ten largest clones.

The cohort comprised hundreds of healthy bone marrow donors. All cohort members were sampled while nominally healthy, although unrecorded immune exposures were likely present. The donor was CMV seropositive and was included in the group of 250 to 300 seropositive cohort members. A peripheral blood sample was provided by each donor, and peripheral blood mononuclear cells were used for TCR beta sequencing. The Qiagen DNeasy Blood Extraction Kit was used to extract genomic DNA from the blood cell samples. Sequencing was carried out using PBMCs. This receptor was identified in a woman aged 55 to 70 in good health and CMV-seropositive.

CDR3 protein: CASKWDKGPNTGELFF. The nucleotides are TGTGCCAGCAAGTGGGACAAAGGCCCGAACACCGGGGAGCTGTTTTTT. The chain is encoded by TRBV28 joined to TRBJ2-2; TRBD1 might be the D gene, on 6 matching bases. The CDR3 holds 16 amino acids from the cysteine to the phenylalanine. Solely the CDR3 DNA is kept, with 48 bases framed from the first base. CDR1 and CDR2, looked up from the germline V gene, are MDHEN and SYDVKM. V and J lose 7 bases and 0 bases, and a span of 15 bases separates them.